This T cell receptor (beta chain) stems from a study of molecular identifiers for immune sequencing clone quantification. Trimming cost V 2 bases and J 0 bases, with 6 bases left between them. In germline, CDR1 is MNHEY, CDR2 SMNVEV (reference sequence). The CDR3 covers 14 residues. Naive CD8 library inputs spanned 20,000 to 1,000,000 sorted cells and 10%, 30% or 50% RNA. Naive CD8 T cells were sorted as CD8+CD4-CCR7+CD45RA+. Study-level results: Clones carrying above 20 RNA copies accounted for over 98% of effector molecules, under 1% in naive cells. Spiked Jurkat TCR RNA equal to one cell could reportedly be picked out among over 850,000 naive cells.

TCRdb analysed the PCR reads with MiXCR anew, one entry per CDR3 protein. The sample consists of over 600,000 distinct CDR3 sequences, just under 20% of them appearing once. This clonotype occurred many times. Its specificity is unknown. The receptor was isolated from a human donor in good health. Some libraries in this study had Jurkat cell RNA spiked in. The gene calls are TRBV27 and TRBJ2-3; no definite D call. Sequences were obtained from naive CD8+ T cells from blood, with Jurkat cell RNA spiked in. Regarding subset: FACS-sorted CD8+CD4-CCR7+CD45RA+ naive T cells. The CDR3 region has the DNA TGTGCCAGCAGTTTAGGGGATAGCACAGATACGCAGTATTTT. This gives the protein CASSLGDSTDTQYF.